The next 31 T cell receptor beta chains were all read from a single sample in a study of radiotherapy plus CTLA-4 blockade in lung cancer. Profiling relied on immunoSEQ multiplex PCR, and the TCRdb table lists in-frame clones only, not all of them. The sample consists of around 56,000 clones, roughly 80% of them appearing once. The specimen was peripheral blood, collected from a patient treated with radiotherapy plus ipilimumab. These receptors originate from a human donor with non-small cell lung cancer who had a complete response to radiotherapy plus ipilimumab.

This chain connects TRBV5-1 to TRBJ1-1; perhaps TRBD1 as D (6 bases). The V end lost 0 bases, the J end lost 5 bases, and 11 bases lay between the germline ends. Germline CDR1 reads SGHRS; CDR2 reads YFSETQ. The CDR3 spans 14 residues. Here the CDR3 DNA reads TGCGCCAGCAGCTTGGAGAGGGGGGGGACTGAAGCTTTCTTT. As protein: CASSLERGGTEAFF.

This clone was observed a single time. The rearrangement joins TRBV7-2 to TRBJ2-5; possibly TRBD2 for D (7 bases). Looked up from germline, CDR1 is SGHTA and CDR2 is FQGNSA. Trimming took 1 base from V and 5 from J, leaving 14 bases between them. The CDR3 sequence is 15 residues long. CDR3 nucleotide sequence: TGTGCCAGCAGCTTAGTCTGGGGGGGCATTGAGACCCAGTACTTC. Translated, it gives CASSLVWGGIETQYF.

This chain links TRBV10-3 with TRBJ1-2; D remains ambiguous. Trimming took 2 bases from V and 2 from J, leaving 9 bases between them. CDR1 ENHRY and CDR2 SYGVKD come from the germline V gene. The CDR3 is 14 residues long. The CDR3 sequence is CAISEVAENYGYTF. CDR3 bases: TGTGCCATCAGTGAGGTGGCGGAAAACTATGGCTACACCTTC.

The CDR3 DNA reads as TGTGCCAGTAGTTTGGACCCGGACAGAACATTCTATGGCTACACCTTC. Encoded protein: CASSLDPDRTFYGYTF. The chain recombines TRBV19 with TRBJ1-2; possibly TRBD1 for D (6 bases). The CDR3 is 16 residues long. Looked up from germline, CDR1 is LNHDA and CDR2 is SQIVND (reference sequence). The ends were cut back, 5 bases at V and 4 bases at J, with 20 bases in the middle.

The chain is built from TRBV5-1 and TRBJ2-2; TRBD1 matches at 10 bases. The CDR3 runs to 16 residues. Germline V CDR1 and CDR2: SGHRS, YFSETQ. With V trimmed by 0 bases and J by 6 bases, 5 bases remained unmatched. The CDR3 protein is CASSLDGQGGSGELFF. The CDR3, as DNA: TGCGCCAGCAGCTTGGATGGACAGGGGGGGTCCGGGGAGCTGTTTTTT.

The chain uses TRBV5-1 and TRBJ2-5, with TRBD1 as a possible D gene (6 bases). V lost 4 bases to trimming and J lost 5 bases, with 15 bases between them. Per germline, CDR1 SGHRS and CDR2 YFSETQ. The CDR3 length is 14 residues. This CDR3 reads CASSPRTVGETQYF. DNA for the CDR3: TGCGCCAGCAGCCCTCGGACAGTAGGGGAGACCCAGTACTTC. Drawing the rest from reference TRBV5-1 and TRBJ2-5, the complete variable domain is KAGVTQTPRYLIKTRGQQVTLSCSPISGHRSVSWYQQTPGQGLQFLFEYFSETQRNKGNFPGRFSGRQFSNSRSEMNVSTLELGDSALYLCASSPRTVGETQYFGPGTRLLVL.

This clone was detected a few times. Other DNA sequences in this specimen translate into the identical CDR3. This chain links TRBV6-6 with TRBJ1-5, with 8 nucleotides matching TRBD1. Germline CDR1 is MNHNY and CDR2 is SVGAGI (reference sequence). After removal of 6 bases from V and 6 bases from J, the junction contained 7 bases not matched to a gene. The CDR3 loop spans 14 amino acids. CDR3 region: CASSHGQGSQPQHF. The CDR3 region has the DNA TGTGCCAGCAGCCATGGACAGGGAAGTCAGCCCCAGCATTTT.

This chain uses TRBV4-3 with TRBJ2-1; 10 nucleotides line up with TRBD1. The CDR3 sequence is 16 residues long. CDR1 is LGHNA, CDR2 YSLEER, per germline. Losses at the gene ends were 1 base for V and 4 bases for J; bases not matched to a gene: 4. The CDR3 region has the DNA TGCGCCAGCAGCCAAGCAAGGGACAGGGGTTACAATGAGCAGTTCTTC. It specifies CASSQARDRGYNEQFF.

This chain joins TRBV7-2 and TRBJ1-4; 7 positions match TRBD1. The CDR3 consists of 15 residues. The germline CDR1 and CDR2 sequences are SGHTA and FQGNSA. V lost 5 bases, J lost 2 bases, and 5 bases stayed unmatched. Here the CDR3 reads CASSAQTGTNEKLFF. CDR3 nucleotide sequence: TGTGCCAGCAGCGCCCAGACAGGGACTAATGAAAAACTGTTTTTT.

V is TRBV15 and J is TRBJ1-1; 8 bases align to TRBD1. Per the germline V gene, CDR1 is LNHNV and CDR2 is YYDKDF (reference sequence). This CDR3 region has 13 residues. V was clipped by 0 bases and J by 11 bases; unmatched bases: 5. The CDR3 here is CATSRDPGGDAFF. The CDR3 DNA is TGTGCCACCAGCAGAGATCCAGGGGGCGACGCTTTCTTT.

In DNA, the CDR3 is TGTGCCAGCAGCTTAGCCGGCGACTACGAGCAGTACGTC. Its protein product is CASSLAGDYEQYV. The rearrangement uses TRBV7-9 and TRBJ2-7, with D unresolved. V lost 0 bases and J 3 bases, leaving 6 bases between the germline ends. The V gene's germline CDR1 is SEHNR and CDR2 FQNEAQ (reference sequence). CDR3 length equals 13 residues.

CDR3 in DNA: TGTGCCAGCTCACCGAGCGGGACAGGCGAGCAGTACGTC. Its translation: CASSPSGTGEQYV. V usage is TRBV18 and J usage is TRBJ2-7, with TRBD1 as a possible D gene (8 bases). CDR3 size: 13 residues. In germline, CDR1 is KGHSH, CDR2 LQKENI. V was trimmed by 3 bases and J by 6 bases, leaving 12 bases between them.

This chain links TRBV5-5 with TRBJ1-2, with 7 positions matching TRBD1. The junction had 7 bases not matched to a gene; V was cut back by 0 bases and J by 5 bases. The CDR3 totals 15 residues. Germline CDR1 and CDR2: SGHKS and YYEKEE (reference sequence). The CDR3 DNA reads TGTGCCAGCAGCTTGGCCGGGACAGAAGTATATGGCTACACCTTC. It is translated as CASSLAGTEVYGYTF.

There are a few counts of this clone. This chain connects TRBV14 to TRBJ1-2; TRBD1 is a possible D gene (5 bases). The CDR3 loop spans 14 amino acids. Trimming shortened V by 1 base and J by 7 bases, and 13 bases separated the two germline ends. Germline V gene lookup returns CDR1 SGHDN and CDR2 FVKESK. This chain's CDR3 is CASSQVGRGAGYTF. CDR3 in DNA: TGTGCCAGCAGCCAAGTCGGGAGGGGCGCTGGCTACACCTTC. The complete variable domain, with remaining parts taken from reference TRBV14 and TRBJ1-2, reads EAGVTQFPSHSVIEKGQTVTLRCDPISGHDNLYWYRRVMGKEIKFLLHFVKESKQDESGMPNNRFLAERTGGTYSTLKVQPAELEDSGVYFCASSQVGRGAGYTFGSGTRLTVV.

J is TRBJ2-7 and V is TRBV2, with 7 bases identical to TRBD1. The V gene end was trimmed by 4 bases and the J gene end by 0 bases; junction bases not matched to a gene: 12. The germline gives CDR1 SNHLY, CDR2 FYNNEI. The CDR3 runs 17 residues. The CDR3 loop reads CASSVSGSWDSSYEQYF. DNA of the CDR3: TGTGCCAGCAGTGTTTCAGGTAGCTGGGACAGCTCCTACGAGCAGTACTTC. The entire variable domain, with the rest obtained from reference TRBV2 and TRBJ2-7, is as follows: EPEVTQTPSHQVTQMGQEVILRCVPISNHLYFYWYRQILGQKVEFLVSFYNNEISEKSEIFDDQFSVERPDGSNFTLKIRSTKLEDSAMYFCASSVSGSWDSSYEQYFGPGTRLTVT.

This clone was seen a handful of times. The rearrangement links TRBV5-4 to TRBJ2-7, with TRBD1 matching 9 bases. J gave up 2 bases and V 4 bases, and 7 bases lay outside the gene matches. CDR1 is SGHNT and CDR2 is YYREEE in the germline V gene (reference sequence). This CDR3 region has 15 residues. The CDR3 DNA follows: TGTGCCAGCAGCGCAACCGGGACAGGGACCTACGAGCAGTACTTC. It codes for CASSATGTGTYEQYF.

The V call is TRBV30, the J call TRBJ1-3; D gene unclear. CDR1 is GTSNPN and CDR2 is SVGIG in the germline V gene (reference sequence). The V and J ends lost 4 bases and 0 bases respectively, with 7 bases between them. The CDR3 runs 13 residues. CDR3 amino acids: CAWTRDSGNTIYF. CDR3 sequence (DNA): TGTGCCTGGACCCGGGACTCTGGAAACACCATATATTTT. The whole variable domain, remainder taken from reference TRBV30 and TRBJ1-3, is SQTIHQWPATLVQPVGSPLSLECTVEGTSNPNLYWYRQAAGRGLQLLFYSVGIGQISSEVPQNLSASRPQDRQFILSSKKLLLSDSGFYLCAWTRDSGNTIYFGEGSWLTVV.

The chain joins TRBV6-1 to TRBJ2-7; 9 nucleotides match TRBD1. V lost 5 bases, J lost 2 bases, and 4 bases stayed unmatched. The germline V gene encodes CDR1 MNHNS and CDR2 SASEGT. The CDR3 runs to 14 residues. The chain's CDR3 is CASSPRTGAYEQYF. The CDR3 DNA follows: TGTGCCAGCAGTCCAAGGACAGGGGCCTACGAGCAGTACTTC.

The V call is TRBV7-2, the J call TRBJ2-3, with D perhaps TRBD2 (6 bases). V gave up 5 bases and J gave up 0 bases, with 21 bases separating them. The germline V gene has CDR1 SGHTA and CDR2 FQGNSA. The CDR3 consists of 18 residues. In DNA, the CDR3 is TGTGCCAGCAGCGCCCGTTGGGCGGGATCTTATAGCACAGATACGCAGTATTTT. This sequence encodes CASSARWAGSYSTDTQYF.

The V call is TRBV6-5, the J call TRBJ1-2; 7 bases match TRBD1. CDR1 is MNHEY and CDR2 is SVGAGI in the germline V gene. The V segment lost 7 bases and the J segment 6 bases; nucleotides outside the gene matches: 8. The CDR3 has 13 residues. CDR3 sequence reads: CASTRDRDHGYTF. The CDR3 bases are TGTGCCAGCACCCGAGACAGGGACCATGGCTACACCTTC.

Here the CDR3 DNA reads TGTGCCTGGAGTGTTAGTAGCAATCAGCCCCAGCATTTT. The encoded protein is CAWSVSSNQPQHF. V is TRBV30 and J is TRBJ1-5; D is uncertain. V was pared by 0 bases and J by 0 bases, with 3 bases between. There are 13 residues in the CDR3. Per germline, CDR1 GTSNPN and CDR2 SVGIG (reference sequence).

This clone was counted a single time. V usage is TRBV14 and J usage is TRBJ2-2; unclear D gene. The CDR3 spans 18 residues. Trimming stripped 0 bases from V and 2 bases from J, with 16 bases between. Per the germline V gene, CDR1 is SGHDN and CDR2 is FVKESK. The CDR3 region is CASSQEVYFGLNTGELFF. Written as DNA, the CDR3 is TGTGCCAGCAGCCAAGAGGTATACTTTGGGCTAAACACCGGGGAGCTGTTTTTT.

The V gene is TRBV18, the J gene TRBJ2-7; 10 nucleotides align to TRBD1. V gave up 6 bases and J gave up 5 bases; unmatched junction bases: 4. The CDR3 spans 13 residues. Germline values: CDR1 KGHSH, CDR2 LQKENI. The CDR3 bases are TGTGCCAGCTCCCGGGACAGGGGACACGAGCAGTACGTC. Residues: CASSRDRGHEQYV.

The CDR3 reads CASSTGLAPSLQETQYF. For the CDR3, the DNA is TGTGCCAGTAGTACGGGACTAGCGCCATCCCTACAAGAGACCCAGTACTTC. The V gene is TRBV19, the J gene TRBJ2-5; 10 nucleotides align to TRBD2. Trimming cost V 4 bases and J 2 bases; bases outside gene matches: 10. The CDR3 runs 17 residues. Germline assignment: CDR1 LNHDA and CDR2 SQIVND (reference sequence).

The V call is TRBV10-3, the J call TRBJ2-4; D not certain. V lost 3 bases and J 5 bases, leaving 17 bases between the germline ends. CDR1 is ENHRY and CDR2 is SYGVKD in the germline V gene. CDR3 size: 16 residues. The CDR3 region has the DNA TGTGCCATCAGTGATTCGTCCGCAGGTTACCAAAACATTCAGTACTTC. This gives the protein CAISDSSAGYQNIQYF.

The CDR3 reads CASSSAGGAGRGTEAFF. The CDR3 DNA sequence: TGCGCCAGCAGCTCCGCAGGGGGCGCGGGTCGAGGGACTGAAGCTTTCTTT. The chain is built from TRBV5-1 and TRBJ1-1; 8 bases are a match to TRBD1. CDR3 length equals 17 residues. The V gene end was trimmed by 3 bases and the J gene end by 5 bases; junction bases not matched to a gene: 15. CDR1 and CDR2 from the germline V gene are SGHRS and YFSETQ. Using reference TRBV5-1 and TRBJ1-1 for the parts outside the CDR3, the full variable domain is KAGVTQTPRYLIKTRGQQVTLSCSPISGHRSVSWYQQTPGQGLQFLFEYFSETQRNKGNFPGRFSGRQFSNSRSEMNVSTLELGDSALYLCASSSAGGAGRGTEAFFGQGTRLTVV.

This clone appeared a few times. One junction end disagrees with the germline gene, perhaps due to a read error. V usage is TRBV5-5 and J usage is TRBJ1-6; no definite D call. The V gene's germline CDR1 is SGHKS and CDR2 YYEKEE (reference sequence). This CDR3 comprises 14 residues. The CDR3 DNA sequence: TGCGCCAGCAGCCAAGATCCCGGTAATTCACCCCTCCACTTT. Translated, it gives CASSQDPGNSPLHF.

A few counts support this clone. J is TRBJ2-2 and V is TRBV5-6; no clear D. This CDR3 has 13 amino acids. The germline CDR1 and CDR2 sequences are SGHDT and YYEEEE. V dropped 3 bases and J dropped 1 base, with 4 bases sitting between them. DNA for the CDR3: TGTGCCAGCAGCTCCAGGAACACCGGGGAGCTGTTTTTT. Translating gives CASSSRNTGELFF. Full variable domain (outside the CDR3, taken from reference TRBV5-6 and TRBJ2-2): DAGVTQSPTHLIKTRGQQVTLRCSPKSGHDTVSWYQQALGQGPQFIFQYYEEEERQRGNFPDRFSGHQFPNYSSELNVNALLLGDSALYLCASSSRNTGELFFGEGSRLTVL.

This clone was recorded at least ten times. The V call is TRBV10-3, the J call TRBJ1-3; TRBD1 aligns across 7 bases. This CDR3 has 14 residues. Germline V gene data show CDR1 as ENHRY and CDR2 as SYGVKD. Germline trimming cut 10 bases from V and 3 bases from J; bases unmatched to any gene: 9. CDR3 in amino acids: CATADRTGGNTIYF. CDR3 DNA: TGTGCCACTGCGGACAGGACTGGTGGAAACACCATATATTTT.

This clone occurred once. The chain is built from TRBV5-1 and TRBJ1-2; a possible D gene is TRBD1 (5 bases). The CDR3 loop spans 11 amino acids. V lost 5 bases to trimming and J lost 9 bases, with 11 bases between them. CDR1 is SGHRS, CDR2 YFSETQ, per germline. DNA of the CDR3: TGCGCCAGCAGTGAGGGACTTAGCTACACCTTC. Translation gives CASSEGLSYTF.

J is TRBJ1-3 and V is TRBV11-2; tentatively, D is TRBD1 (6 bases). This CDR3 spans 17 amino acids. Germline lookup yields CDR1 SGHAT and CDR2 FQNNGV. V was trimmed by 2 bases and J by 0 bases, leaving 14 bases between them. The CDR3, as DNA: TGTGCCAGCAGCTTACGGGCGGGGGCGAACTCTGGAAACACCATATATTTT. Translating gives CASSLRAGANSGNTIYF.